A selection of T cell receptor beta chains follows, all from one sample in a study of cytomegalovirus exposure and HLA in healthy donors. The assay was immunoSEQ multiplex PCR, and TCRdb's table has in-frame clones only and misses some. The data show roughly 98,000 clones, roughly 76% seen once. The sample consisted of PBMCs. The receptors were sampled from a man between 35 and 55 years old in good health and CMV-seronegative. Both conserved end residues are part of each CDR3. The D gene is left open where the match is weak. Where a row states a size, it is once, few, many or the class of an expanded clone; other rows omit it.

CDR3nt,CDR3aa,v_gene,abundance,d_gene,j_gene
TGTGCCAGCAGCTCGTTCGTCCCGACAATGTCAACTAATGAAAAACTGTTTTTT,CASSSFVPTMSTNEKLFF,TRBV7-6,once,.,TRBJ1-4
TGTGCCAGCAGCTTACCCCAGGGCAGTTCGAACACCGGGGAGCTGTTTTTT,CASSLPQGSSNTGELFF,TRBV7-9,few,.,TRBJ2-2
TGTGCCATCAGTCAGAGCCTAGGGGGCGGAGGCTACGAGCAGTACTTC,CAISQSLGGGGYEQYF,TRBV10-3,few,TRBD1,TRBJ2-7
TGTGCCAGCAGTTTAAATCGACAGCGCACAGATACGCAGTATTTT,CASSLNRQRTDTQYF,TRBV6-5,.,.,TRBJ2-3
TGTGCCATCACAGGGGTGGCTGGAAACACCATATATTTT,CAITGVAGNTIYF,TRBV10-3,few,.,TRBJ1-3
TGTGCCAGCAGCGCGGCGGGCAGGACCTACGAGCAGTACTTC,CASSAAGRTYEQYF,TRBV9,.,.,TRBJ2-7
TGTGCCAGCAGCAGAGGGGGCAGGGCGAACACCGGGGAGCTGTTTTTT,CASSRGGRANTGELFF,TRBV9,.,TRBD1,TRBJ2-2
TGCAGCGTACAGCTAAACACTGAAGCTTTCTTT,CSVQLNTEAFF,TRBV29-1,medium-sized,.,TRBJ1-1
TGTGCCAGCAGCTTAAATGCATTGGGGGCTGGTGGCTACACCTTC,CASSLNALGAGGYTF,TRBV7-3,.,.,TRBJ1-2
TGTGCCAGCCAGGACAGCGTCTATGGCTACACCTTC,CASQDSVYGYTF,TRBV6-5,.,.,TRBJ1-2
TGTGCCAGCAGTTACGGGACAGGGGGCCGTGAAAAACTGTTTTTT,CASSYGTGGREKLFF,TRBV6-5,few,TRBD1,TRBJ1-4
TGTGCCAGCAGTGAAGGCGCCGGAGCGAACACCGGGGAGCTGTTTTTT,CASSEGAGANTGELFF,TRBV6-1,.,.,TRBJ2-2
TGTGCCAGCAGCTTAGGACTAGCGGGATCGGTCTACGAGCAGTACTTC,CASSLGLAGSVYEQYF,TRBV13,.,TRBD2,TRBJ2-7
TGTGCCAGCAGTGAATACTACGGGGGGAATGAGCAGTTCTTC,CASSEYYGGNEQFF,TRBV25-1,few,TRBD2,TRBJ2-1
TGTGCCAGTAGTACAACAGGGGATGGGGCCGGGGAGCTGTTTTTT,CASSTTGDGAGELFF,TRBV19,few,TRBD1,TRBJ2-2
TGTGCCAGCAGCGCCTCTAGCGGGCCATACAATGAGCAGTTCTTC,CASSASSGPYNEQFF,TRBV9,.,TRBD2,TRBJ2-1
TGTGCCAGCAGCTATAGCGGCTCCTACAATGAGCAGTTCTTC,CASSYSGSYNEQFF,TRBV9,.,.,TRBJ2-1
TGTGCCAGCAGCTTAGATTACGCGGGCTTCACCGATCAGCTCTATGGCTACACCTTC,CASSLDYAGFTDQLYGYTF,TRBV7-9,.,.,TRBJ1-2
TGTGCCAGCAGCCAAATACAGGGGGCGGGCGAGCAGTACTTC,CASSQIQGAGEQYF,TRBV6-5,.,TRBD1,TRBJ2-7
TGCGCCAGCAGCTTGGCGGACAGCCTTTACGAGCAGTACTTC,CASSLADSLYEQYF,TRBV5-1,.,.,TRBJ2-7
TGTGCCAGCAGTGAGGCGGGACAGGGAACAGATACGCAGTATTTT,CASSEAGQGTDTQYF,TRBV6-4,.,TRBD1,TRBJ2-3
TGTGCCAGCAGCCCCCCGCCGGGCTCGGGGGGAGATACGCAGTATTTT,CASSPPPGSGGDTQYF,TRBV5-4,.,TRBD2,TRBJ2-3
TGTGCCAGTAGTGCTCAGATGAACACTGAAGCTTTCTTT,CASSAQMNTEAFF,TRBV19,.,.,TRBJ1-1
TGTGCCAAGATCATTCCGGACAGGGATCCCTACGAGCAGTACTTC,CAKIIPDRDPYEQYF,TRBV7-8,.,TRBD1,TRBJ2-7